The 14 T cell receptor beta chains reported below all come from one sample, sequenced in a study of cytotoxic CD8 clonotypes in ibrutinib-treated CLL. Using immunoSEQ multiplex PCR, the repertoire was profiled, and TCRdb retains in-frame clones only, with some absent. This table holds about 140,000 clones, 70% to 80% found once. The specimen comprised PBMCs, sampled after 12 months of ibrutinib treatment. The receptors derive from a human donor with chronic lymphocytic leukemia.

The chain is built from TRBV5-1 and TRBJ1-4; TRBD1 agrees at 8 bases. CDR1 is SGHRS and CDR2 is YFSETQ in the germline V gene. V was pared by 4 bases and J by 6 bases, with 5 bases of the junction left unmatched. This CDR3 comprises 14 residues. CDR3 DNA: TGCGCCAGCAGCAAACAGGGGGGAGATGAAAAACTGTTTTTT. Its translation: CASSKQGGDEKLFF.

The rearrangement uses TRBV27 and TRBJ2-7, with 11 bases identical to TRBD2. The V segment lost 2 bases and the J segment 6 bases; nucleotides outside the gene matches: 6. CDR3 size: 15 residues. The germline gives CDR1 MNHEY, CDR2 SMNVEV (reference sequence). CDR3 protein: CASSLRLAGTSEQYF. CDR3 DNA: TGTGCCAGCAGTTTACGACTAGCGGGAACCAGCGAGCAGTACTTC.

This clone has just a few counts. The chain is built from TRBV18 and TRBJ2-5, with TRBD1 matching 7 bases. Germline CDR1 KGHSH, CDR2 LQKENI. Trimming took 6 bases from V and 1 from J; bases not matched to a gene: 5. This CDR3 comprises 14 residues. The CDR3: CASSLGQVQETQYF. CDR3 nucleotides: TGTGCCAGCTCTCTAGGACAGGTCCAAGAGACCCAGTACTTC.

This clone appeared a single time. V gene TRBV9 combines with J gene TRBJ2-2; 9 bases match TRBD1. CDR3 length: 16 residues. The V gene's germline CDR1 is SGDLS and CDR2 YYNGEE. The V and J ends lost 4 bases and 5 bases, in that order; junction bases with no gene match: 9. The CDR3 here is CASSPPGTGRTGELFF. Here the CDR3 DNA reads TGTGCCAGCAGCCCCCCGGGGACAGGGCGAACCGGGGAGCTGTTTTTT. The full variable domain, completed using reference TRBV9 and TRBJ2-2, is DSGVTQTPKHLITATGQRVTLRCSPRSGDLSVYWYQQSLDQGLQFLIQYYNGEERAKGNILERFSAQQFPDLHSELNLSSLELGDSALYFCASSPPGTGRTGELFFGEGSRLTVL.

This chain uses TRBV6-1 with TRBJ2-2, with unresolved D. The CDR3 extends over 14 amino acids. The V and J ends lost 1 base and 4 bases respectively, with 7 bases between them. Germline V gene data show CDR1 as MNHNS and CDR2 as SASEGT. CDR3 in amino acids: CASSEEWSTGELFF. The CDR3 DNA sequence: TGTGCCAGCAGTGAAGAGTGGAGCACCGGGGAGCTGTTTTTT.

This rearrangement joins TRBV27 to TRBJ1-6, with unresolved D. Trimming pared 5 bases from V and 3 bases from J, leaving 5 bases between. The CDR3 is made up of 13 amino acids. Germline CDR1 is MNHEY and CDR2 is SMNVEV (reference sequence). The CDR3: CASSINYNSPLHF. The DNA of the CDR3 is TGTGCCAGCAGTATAAACTATAATTCACCCCTCCACTTT.

Remarks on this clone: Its ends do not fully match the called genes, so a read error is possible. The rearrangement links TRBV10-3 to TRBJ1-5; D uncertain. The CDR3 covers 14 residues. The germline V gene has CDR1 ENHRY and CDR2 SYGVKD. CDR3 sequence reads: CASSYTGADQPQHF. CDR3 sequence (DNA): TGTGCCAGCAGTTACACGGGAGCAGATCAGCCCCAGCATTTT.

This chain uses TRBV6-5 with TRBJ2-1, with 10 nucleotides matching TRBD2. V was clipped by 2 bases and J by 4 bases; unmatched bases: 5. CDR1 MNHEY and CDR2 SVGAGI come from the germline V gene. The CDR3 is 16 residues long. In DNA, the CDR3 is TGTGCCAGCAGTTACATAGCGGGAGGACAATACAATGAGCAGTTCTTC. Translating gives CASSYIAGGQYNEQFF.

The rearrangement links TRBV2 to TRBJ2-2; maybe TRBD2 (5 bases). CDR1 is SNHLY and CDR2 is FYNNEI in the germline V gene. The germline V and J ends were trimmed by 8 bases and 3 bases, with 7 bases remaining between them. This CDR3 is built from 12 residues. Written as DNA, the CDR3 is TGTGCCAGCGCACTAGACACCGGGGAGCTGTTTTTT. Translating it yields CASALDTGELFF.

The V call is TRBV11-1, the J call TRBJ2-2; TRBD1 agrees at 9 bases. There are 14 residues in the CDR3. V lost 6 bases, J lost 6 bases, and 5 bases stayed unmatched. Germline CDR1 and CDR2: SGHAT and FQDESV (reference sequence). The CDR3 sequence: CASRLTGGSGELFF. The CDR3 DNA reads as TGTGCCAGCAGACTGACAGGGGGGTCCGGGGAGCTGTTTTTT.

J is TRBJ2-3 and V is TRBV5-6; D gene ambiguous. The length of the CDR3 is 12 residues. Germline-derived CDR1 and CDR2 are SGHDT and YYEEEE. V lost 0 bases and J lost 14, with 13 bases in between. The CDR3 is CASSLGLAWGYF. The CDR3 DNA is TGTGCCAGCAGCTTGGGACTGGCATGGGGGTATTTT. The complete variable domain, with remaining parts taken from reference TRBV5-6 and TRBJ2-3, reads DAGVTQSPTHLIKTRGQQVTLRCSPKSGHDTVSWYQQALGQGPQFIFQYYEEEERQRGNFPDRFSGHQFPNYSSELNVNALLLGDSALYLCASSLGLAWGYFGPGTRLTVL.

This rearrangement joins TRBV28 to TRBJ1-3, with D uncertain. Germline loops: CDR1 MDHEN, CDR2 SYDVKM. This CDR3 is 15 amino acids long. The V and J ends lost 2 bases and 3 bases respectively, with 11 bases between them. This CDR3 reads CASSLQEPLGNTIYF. The DNA for the CDR3 is TGTGCCAGCAGTTTACAGGAGCCACTTGGAAACACCATATATTTT.

The chain carries TRBV29-1 and TRBJ2-1; D is uncertain. This CDR3 comprises 10 residues. The germline V gene has CDR1 SQVTM and CDR2 ANQGSEA. V was shortened by 3 bases and J by 3 bases, with 0 bases between the two germline ends. The CDR3 here is CSVDYNEQFF. For the CDR3, the DNA is TGCAGCGTTGACTACAATGAGCAGTTCTTC.

The CDR3 sequence is CASSLSYEQYF. The CDR3 bases are TGTGCCAGCTCACTCTCCTACGAGCAGTACTTC. J is TRBJ2-7 and V is TRBV18; unclear D gene. In germline, CDR1 is KGHSH, CDR2 LQKENI. The CDR3 sequence is 11 residues long. The V and J ends lost 4 bases and 0 bases respectively, with 1 base between them.